Listed here are 20 T cell receptor beta chains from one sample, sequenced in a study of blood T cell repertoires in COVID-19. The table came from immunoSEQ multiplex PCR; TCRdb's copy has only in-frame clones and leaves some out. Here the sample spans a few hundred thousand clones, roughly 85% being singletons. Sequencing was carried out using PBMCs or T cells enriched from blood (not recorded which). The receptor source for this set is a woman aged 40 to 50 with acute COVID-19.

This clone has only a few counts. V is TRBV5-4 and J is TRBJ2-7; D ambiguous. CDR1 SGHNT and CDR2 YYREEE come from the germline V gene (reference sequence). The CDR3 totals 16 residues. V dropped 1 base and J dropped 2 bases, with 16 bases sitting between them. Here the CDR3 reads CASSLWSRSPTYEQYF. As DNA, the CDR3 is TGTGCCAGCAGCTTGTGGTCCCGAAGCCCAACCTACGAGCAGTACTTC.

The gene calls are TRBV18 and TRBJ2-3, with 13 bases aligning to TRBD2. Looked up from germline, CDR1 is KGHSH and CDR2 is LQKENI. The J segment lost 2 bases and the V segment lost 2 bases, leaving 1 base of the junction unmatched. This CDR3 is built from 16 residues. The CDR3 region is CASSPGTSGTTDTQYF. In DNA, the CDR3 is TGTGCCAGCTCACCAGGGACTAGCGGGACCACAGATACGCAGTATTTT.

V usage is TRBV2 and J usage is TRBJ2-7, with D possibly being TRBD1 (5 bases). This CDR3 has 13 amino acids. Germline-derived CDR1 and CDR2 are SNHLY and FYNNEI. Trimming removed 7 bases from V and 3 bases from J, with 13 bases in between. CDR3 amino acids: CASNSGRIYEQYF. Written as DNA, the CDR3 is TGTGCCAGCAATTCAGGGCGGATCTACGAGCAGTACTTC.

This CDR3 is CASSLQGEQFF. The CDR3, as DNA: TGTGCCAGCAGCCTCCAGGGTGAGCAGTTCTTC. The rearrangement links TRBV7-9 to TRBJ2-1; TRBD1 might be the D (5 bases). The CDR3 has 11 residues. The V end was cut by 5 bases, the J end by 9 bases, with 8 bases between. Germline CDR1 is SEHNR and CDR2 is FQNEAQ (reference sequence). Full variable domain (missing parts from reference TRBV7-9 and TRBJ2-1): DTGVSQNPRHKITKRGQNVTFRCDPISEHNRLYWYRQTLGQGPEFLTYFQNEAQLEKSRLLSDRFSAERPKGSFSTLEIQRTEQGDSAMYLCASSLQGEQFFGPGTRLTVL.

The rearrangement uses TRBV28 and TRBJ2-5, with TRBD2 identical over 11 bases. Germline assignment: CDR1 MDHEN and CDR2 SYDVKM. This CDR3 contains 15 residues. J gave up 4 bases and V 1 base, and 2 bases lay outside the gene matches. The CDR3 spells CASSLYLAGGETQYF. The DNA for the CDR3 is TGTGCCAGCAGTTTATATCTAGCGGGAGGAGAGACCCAGTACTTC.

This chain joins TRBV4-1 and TRBJ1-3; D unresolved. This CDR3 has 16 amino acids. V gave up 4 bases and J gave up 1 base, with 14 bases separating them. The V gene's germline CDR1 is MGHRA and CDR2 YSYEKL. The CDR3, as DNA: TGCGCCAGCAGCCCCTTATTAAGAACTTCTGGAAACACCATATATTTT. It translates to CASSPLLRTSGNTIYF.

The rearrangement uses TRBV28 and TRBJ2-7; D not certain. CDR3 length: 12 amino acids. Germline loops: CDR1 MDHEN, CDR2 SYDVKM. Trimming took 6 bases from V and 2 from J, leaving 8 bases between them. CDR3 loop: CASRPHTYEQYF. The DNA of the CDR3 is TGTGCCAGCAGACCCCACACCTACGAGCAGTACTTC.

V gene TRBV18 combines with J gene TRBJ2-7, with a weak D call TRBD1 (6 bases). Germline CDR1 reads KGHSH; CDR2 reads LQKENI. The V and J ends lost 1 base and 1 base respectively, with 8 bases between them. This CDR3 is built from 14 residues. CDR3 sequence reads: CASSPRGQSYEQYF. The DNA of the CDR3 is TGTGCCAGCTCACCACGCGGACAGTCCTACGAGCAGTACTTC.

This clone appeared once. V gene TRBV11-2 combines with J gene TRBJ1-5, with a possible D match to TRBD1 (6 bases). The CDR3 loop spans 16 amino acids. Trimming took 4 bases from V and 1 from J, leaving 14 bases between them. Germline V gives CDR1 SGHAT, CDR2 FQNNGV. Written as DNA, the CDR3 is TGTGCCAGCAGCTCGACCGCCCAGGGGAGCAATCAGCCCCAGCATTTT. It translates to CASSSTAQGSNQPQHF. Supplemented by reference TRBV11-2 and TRBJ1-5, the full variable domain reads EAGVAQSPRYKIIEKRQSVAFWCNPISGHATLYWYQQILGQGPKLLIQFQNNGVVDDSQLPKDRFSAERLKGVDSTLKIQPAKLEDSAVYLCASSSTAQGSNQPQHFGDGTRLSIL.

The rearrangement uses TRBV5-1 and TRBJ2-7; the D is unclear. The germline CDR1 and CDR2 sequences are SGHRS and YFSETQ. V was pared by 3 bases and J by 7 bases, with 14 bases between. CDR3 length equals 13 residues. CDR3: CASSWPLPGEQYF. The CDR3 region has the DNA TGCGCCAGCAGCTGGCCCTTACCGGGTGAGCAGTACTTC.

This clone was counted a few times. The rearrangement joins TRBV28 to TRBJ1-2; 9 nucleotides match TRBD1. The germline V gene has CDR1 MDHEN and CDR2 SYDVKM. The CDR3 is 13 amino acids. Trimming took 5 bases from V and 6 from J; bases not matched to a gene: 4. The CDR3 spells CASSPGTGHGYTF. CDR3 nucleotide sequence: TGTGCCAGCAGTCCCGGGACAGGGCATGGCTACACCTTC.

The chain has TRBV6-5 and TRBJ2-7, with D tentatively TRBD2 (6 bases). In germline, CDR1 is MNHEY, CDR2 SVGAGI. Trimming cost V 6 bases and J 0 bases, with 9 bases left between them. The CDR3 sequence is 13 residues long. CDR3 bases: TGTGCCAGCAGCCTCGGGAGCTCCTACGAGCAGTACTTC. As protein: CASSLGSSYEQYF.

This chain connects TRBV5-6 to TRBJ2-4, with D uncertain. CDR3 length equals 17 residues. V lost 0 bases, J lost 1 base, and 14 bases lay in between. CDR1 SGHDT and CDR2 YYEEEE come from the germline V gene. The CDR3 loop is CASSLASARSAKNIQYF. The CDR3 bases are TGTGCCAGCAGCTTGGCCAGCGCGCGGTCTGCCAAAAACATTCAGTACTTC.

J is TRBJ1-2 and V is TRBV25-1; 7 bases are a match to TRBD1. This CDR3 contains 14 residues. V gave up 4 bases and J gave up 5 bases; unmatched junction bases: 7. Per germline, CDR1 MGHDK and CDR2 SYGVNS. The CDR3 bases are TGTGCCAGCAGTGGGTCCGGGACAGCTTATGGCTACACCTTC. Translation gives CASSGSGTAYGYTF.

This clone has just one count. The chain joins TRBV4-3 to TRBJ2-4; tentative D call: TRBD1 (5 bases). The CDR3 spans 18 residues. V was cut by 0 bases and J by 0 bases, with 15 bases left in between. CDR1 LGHNA and CDR2 YSLEER come from the germline V gene. DNA of the CDR3: TGCGCCAGCAGCCAAGATGCGACAGCACGAGTAGCCAAAAACATTCAGTACTTC. Translating gives CASSQDATARVAKNIQYF.

The chain uses TRBV4-3 and TRBJ2-3; D is unclear. Germline-derived CDR1 and CDR2 are LGHNA and YSLEER. This CDR3 spans 14 amino acids. Trimming shortened V by 1 base and J by 0 bases, and 5 bases separated the two germline ends. The CDR3 here is CASSQATSTDTQYF. For the CDR3, the DNA is TGCGCCAGCAGCCAAGCGACTAGCACAGATACGCAGTATTTT.

The gene calls are TRBV5-1 and TRBJ2-7; tentatively, D is TRBD2 (6 bases). CDR1 and CDR2 from the germline V gene are SGHRS and YFSETQ. The CDR3 totals 14 residues. V lost 7 bases and J 1 base, leaving 15 bases between the germline ends. The CDR3 DNA reads as TGCGCCAGCTCATTTTCAGGGACTTCCTACGAGCAGTACTTC. This encodes CASSFSGTSYEQYF. Combining the CDR3 with reference TRBV5-1 and TRBJ2-7 gives the whole variable domain KAGVTQTPRYLIKTRGQQVTLSCSPISGHRSVSWYQQTPGQGLQFLFEYFSETQRNKGNFPGRFSGRQFSNSRSEMNVSTLELGDSALYLCASSFSGTSYEQYFGPGTRLTVT.

The chain carries TRBV7-9 and TRBJ2-7; 7 positions agree with TRBD1. Germline values: CDR1 SEHNR, CDR2 FQNEAQ (reference sequence). This CDR3 is 12 amino acids long. V lost 5 bases and J lost 7; bases outside the gene matches: 5. In nucleotides, the CDR3 is TGTGCCAGCAGCCCGGGACAGCGGGAGCAGTACTTC. This codes for CASSPGQREQYF.

The chain is built from TRBV27 and TRBJ2-3; 8 bases agree with TRBD2. CDR1 MNHEY and CDR2 SMNVEV come from the germline V gene (reference sequence). The CDR3 is made up of 15 amino acids. Trimming took 6 bases from V and 5 from J; bases not matched to a gene: 10. CDR3 protein: CASSPTGGQGDTQYF. CDR3 sequence (DNA): TGTGCCAGCAGCCCTACGGGAGGGCAGGGAGATACGCAGTATTTT.

For this clone: This specimen includes other DNA sequences encoding the same CDR3. This chain joins TRBV6-5 and TRBJ1-2, with D possibly matching TRBD1 (6 bases). V was trimmed by 5 bases and J by 0 bases, leaving 10 bases between them. The CDR3 runs to 14 residues. Germline CDR1 is MNHEY and CDR2 is SVGAGI. The CDR3 DNA is TGTGCCAGCAGTCCGGGACAAACTAACTATGGCTACACCTTC. Translating gives CASSPGQTNYGYTF.